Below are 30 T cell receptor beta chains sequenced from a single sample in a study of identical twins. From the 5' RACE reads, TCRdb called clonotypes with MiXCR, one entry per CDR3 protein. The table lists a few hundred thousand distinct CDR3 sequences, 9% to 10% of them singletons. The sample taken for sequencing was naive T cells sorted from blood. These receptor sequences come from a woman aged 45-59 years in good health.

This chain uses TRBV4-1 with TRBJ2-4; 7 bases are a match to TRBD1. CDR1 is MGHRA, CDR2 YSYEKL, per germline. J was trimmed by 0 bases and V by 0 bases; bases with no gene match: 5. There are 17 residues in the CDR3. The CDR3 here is CASSQDLAGGAKNIQYF. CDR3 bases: TGCGCCAGCAGCCAAGATCTTGCAGGGGGAGCCAAAAACATTCAGTACTTC.

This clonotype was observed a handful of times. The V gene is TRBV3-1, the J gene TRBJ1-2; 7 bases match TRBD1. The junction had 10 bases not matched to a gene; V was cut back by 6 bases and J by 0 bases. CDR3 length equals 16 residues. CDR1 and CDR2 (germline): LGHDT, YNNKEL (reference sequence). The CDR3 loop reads CASSRILGTANYGYTF. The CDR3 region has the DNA TGTGCCAGCAGTCGAATATTAGGGACAGCTAACTATGGCTACACCTTC. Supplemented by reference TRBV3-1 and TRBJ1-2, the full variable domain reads DTAVSQTPKYLVTQMGNDKSIKCEQNLGHDTMYWYKQDSKKFLKIMFSYNNKELIINETVPNRFSPKSPDKAHLNLHINSLELGDSAVYFCASSRILGTANYGYTFGSGTRLTVV.

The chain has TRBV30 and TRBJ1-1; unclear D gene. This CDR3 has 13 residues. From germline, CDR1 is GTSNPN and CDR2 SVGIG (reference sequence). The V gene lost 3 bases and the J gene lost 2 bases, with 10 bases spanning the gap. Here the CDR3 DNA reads TGTGCCTGGAGCCCCCAGCGTAACACTGAAGCTTTCTTT. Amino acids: CAWSPQRNTEAFF.

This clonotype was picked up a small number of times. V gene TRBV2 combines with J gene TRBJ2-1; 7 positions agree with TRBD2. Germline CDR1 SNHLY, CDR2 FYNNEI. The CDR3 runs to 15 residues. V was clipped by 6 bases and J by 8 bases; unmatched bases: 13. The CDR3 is CASRLQRERVHEQFF. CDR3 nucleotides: TGTGCCAGCAGACTCCAGCGGGAAAGGGTCCATGAGCAGTTCTTC.

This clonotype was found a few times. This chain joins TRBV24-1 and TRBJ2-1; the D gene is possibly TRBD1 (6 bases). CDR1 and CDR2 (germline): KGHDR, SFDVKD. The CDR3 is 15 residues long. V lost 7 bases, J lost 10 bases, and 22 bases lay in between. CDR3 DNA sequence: TGTGCCACCAGGGGCCCAGGGGTCCTCCGGTGGGAGCAGTTCTTC. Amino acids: CATRGPGVLRWEQFF.

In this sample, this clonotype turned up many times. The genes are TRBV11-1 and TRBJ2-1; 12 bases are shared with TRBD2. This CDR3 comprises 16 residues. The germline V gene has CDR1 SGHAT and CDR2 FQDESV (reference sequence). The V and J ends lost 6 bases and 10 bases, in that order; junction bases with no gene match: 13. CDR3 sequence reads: CASSPRTGLAGGEQFF. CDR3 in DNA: TGTGCCAGCAGTCCTAGGACGGGACTAGCGGGTGGAGAGCAGTTCTTC.

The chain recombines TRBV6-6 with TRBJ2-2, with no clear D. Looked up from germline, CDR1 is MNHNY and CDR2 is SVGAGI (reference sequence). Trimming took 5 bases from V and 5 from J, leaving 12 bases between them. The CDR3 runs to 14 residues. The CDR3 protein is CASSDQSPTGELFF. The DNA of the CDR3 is TGTGCCAGCAGTGACCAAAGTCCAACCGGGGAGCTGTTTTTT.

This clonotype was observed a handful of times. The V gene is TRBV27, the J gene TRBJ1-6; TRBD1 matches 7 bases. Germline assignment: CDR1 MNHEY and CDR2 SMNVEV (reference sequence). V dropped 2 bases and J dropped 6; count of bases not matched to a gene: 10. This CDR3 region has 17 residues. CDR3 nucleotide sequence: TGTGCCAGCAGTTTACGCGTACTAGGGACAGTTAATTCACCCCTCCACTTT. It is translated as CASSLRVLGTVNSPLHF.

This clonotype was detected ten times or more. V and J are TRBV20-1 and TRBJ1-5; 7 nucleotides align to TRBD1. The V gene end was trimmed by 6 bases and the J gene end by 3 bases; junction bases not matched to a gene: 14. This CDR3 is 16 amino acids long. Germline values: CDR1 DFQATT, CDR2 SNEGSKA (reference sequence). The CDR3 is CSARAGQGGFNQPQHF. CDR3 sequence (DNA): TGCAGTGCCCGAGCAGGGCAGGGGGGATTCAATCAGCCCCAGCATTTT.

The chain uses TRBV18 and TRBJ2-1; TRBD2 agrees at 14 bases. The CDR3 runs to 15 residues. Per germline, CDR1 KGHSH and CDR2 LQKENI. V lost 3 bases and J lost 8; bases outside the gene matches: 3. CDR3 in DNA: TGTGCCAGCTCACCCGGGACTAGCGGGAGATATGAGCAGTTCTTC. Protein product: CASSPGTSGRYEQFF. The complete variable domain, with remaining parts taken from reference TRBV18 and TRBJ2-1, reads NAGVMQNPRHLVRRRGQEARLRCSPMKGHSHVYWYRQLPEEGLKFMVYLQKENIIDESGMPKERFSAEFPKEGPSILRIQQVVRGDSAAYFCASSPGTSGRYEQFFGPGTRLTVL.

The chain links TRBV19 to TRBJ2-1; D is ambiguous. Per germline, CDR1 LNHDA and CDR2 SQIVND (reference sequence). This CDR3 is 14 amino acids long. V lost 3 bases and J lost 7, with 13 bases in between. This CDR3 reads CASSIALLQNEQFF. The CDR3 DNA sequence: TGTGCCAGTAGTATTGCCCTACTTCAGAATGAGCAGTTCTTC.

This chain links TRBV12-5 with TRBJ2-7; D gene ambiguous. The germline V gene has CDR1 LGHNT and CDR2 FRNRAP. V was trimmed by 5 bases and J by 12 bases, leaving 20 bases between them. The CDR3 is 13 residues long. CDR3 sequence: CASGHRSGDGPYF. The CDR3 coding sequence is TGTGCTAGTGGTCACCGATCGGGCGATGGGCCGTACTTC.

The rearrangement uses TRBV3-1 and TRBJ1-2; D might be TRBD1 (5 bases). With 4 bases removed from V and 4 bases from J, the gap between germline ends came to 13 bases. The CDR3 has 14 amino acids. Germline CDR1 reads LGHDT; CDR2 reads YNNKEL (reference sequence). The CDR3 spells CASSPTPGPYGYTF. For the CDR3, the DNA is TGTGCCAGCAGCCCGACGCCGGGGCCCTATGGCTACACCTTC.

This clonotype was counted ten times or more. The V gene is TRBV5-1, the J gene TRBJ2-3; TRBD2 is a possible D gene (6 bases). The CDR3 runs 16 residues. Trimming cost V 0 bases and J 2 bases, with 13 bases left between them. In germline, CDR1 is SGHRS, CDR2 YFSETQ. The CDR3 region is CASSLGRRAVTDTQYF. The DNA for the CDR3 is TGCGCCAGCAGCTTGGGCAGGAGGGCAGTCACAGATACGCAGTATTTT.

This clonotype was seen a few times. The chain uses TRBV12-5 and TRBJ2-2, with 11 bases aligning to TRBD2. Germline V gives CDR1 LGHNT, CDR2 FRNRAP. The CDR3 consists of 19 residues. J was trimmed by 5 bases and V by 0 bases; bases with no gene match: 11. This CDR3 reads CASGLVSPQLAGVTGELFF. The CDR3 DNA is TGTGCTAGTGGTTTGGTAAGCCCCCAACTAGCGGGAGTTACCGGGGAGCTGTTTTTT. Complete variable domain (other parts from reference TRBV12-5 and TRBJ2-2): DARVTQTPRHKVTEMGQEVTMRCQPILGHNTVFWYRQTMMQGLELLAYFRNRAPLDDSGMPKDRFSAEMPDATLATLKIQPSEPRDSAVYFCASGLVSPQLAGVTGELFFGEGSRLTVL.

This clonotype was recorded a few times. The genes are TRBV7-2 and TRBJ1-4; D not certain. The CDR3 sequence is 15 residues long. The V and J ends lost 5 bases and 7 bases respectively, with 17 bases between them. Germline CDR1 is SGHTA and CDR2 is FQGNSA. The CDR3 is CASSTKKALREKLFF. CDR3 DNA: TGTGCCAGCAGCACGAAAAAGGCGTTGCGTGAAAAACTGTTTTTT.

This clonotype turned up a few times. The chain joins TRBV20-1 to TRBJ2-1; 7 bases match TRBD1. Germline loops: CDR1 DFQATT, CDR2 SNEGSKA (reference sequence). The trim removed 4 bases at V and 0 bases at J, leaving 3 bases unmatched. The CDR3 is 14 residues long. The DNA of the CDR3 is TGCAGTGCTAAACAGGGGAGCTCCTACAATGAGCAGTTCTTC. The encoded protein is CSAKQGSSYNEQFF.

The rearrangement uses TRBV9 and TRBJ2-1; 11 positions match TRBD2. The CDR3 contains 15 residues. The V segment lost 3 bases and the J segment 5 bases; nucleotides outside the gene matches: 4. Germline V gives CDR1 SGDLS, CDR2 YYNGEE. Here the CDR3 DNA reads TGTGCCAGCAGCGAGAGGGGACTAGCGGACAATGAGCAGTTCTTC. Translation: CASSERGLADNEQFF.

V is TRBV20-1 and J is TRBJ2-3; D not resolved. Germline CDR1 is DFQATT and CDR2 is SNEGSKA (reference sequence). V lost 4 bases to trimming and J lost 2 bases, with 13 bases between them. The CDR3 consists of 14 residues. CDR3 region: CSANLLFDTDTQYF. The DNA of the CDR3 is TGCAGTGCTAACTTGCTGTTCGACACAGATACGCAGTATTTT.

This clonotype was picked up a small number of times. The CDR3: CAIEEKGLEQFF. Written as DNA, the CDR3 is TGTGCCATCGAGGAGAAGGGCCTCGAGCAGTTCTTC. This sequence joins TRBV10-3 and TRBJ2-1, with D hard to call. Germline CDR1 and CDR2: ENHRY and SYGVKD. V dropped 8 bases and J dropped 10 bases, with 15 bases sitting between them. This CDR3 spans 12 amino acids.

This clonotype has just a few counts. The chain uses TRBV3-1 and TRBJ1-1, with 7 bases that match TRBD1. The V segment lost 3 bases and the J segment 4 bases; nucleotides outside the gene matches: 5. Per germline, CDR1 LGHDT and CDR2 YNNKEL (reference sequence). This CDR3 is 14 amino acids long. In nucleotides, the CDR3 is TGTGCCAGCAGCCACAGGGGGGGGACCACTGAAGCTTTCTTT. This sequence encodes CASSHRGGTTEAFF.

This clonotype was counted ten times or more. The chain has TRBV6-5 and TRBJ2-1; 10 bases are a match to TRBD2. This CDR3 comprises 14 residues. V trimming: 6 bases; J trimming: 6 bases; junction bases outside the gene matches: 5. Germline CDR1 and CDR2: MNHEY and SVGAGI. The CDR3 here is CASSSGTSVNEQFF. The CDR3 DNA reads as TGTGCCAGCAGCTCCGGGACTAGCGTCAATGAGCAGTTCTTC.

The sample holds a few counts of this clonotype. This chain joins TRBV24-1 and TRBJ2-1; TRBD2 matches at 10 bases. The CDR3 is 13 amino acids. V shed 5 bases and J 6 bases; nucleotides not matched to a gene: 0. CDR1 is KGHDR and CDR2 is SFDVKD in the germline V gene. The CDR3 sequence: CATSVAGGNEQFF. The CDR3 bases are TGTGCCACCAGTGTAGCGGGAGGCAATGAGCAGTTCTTC.

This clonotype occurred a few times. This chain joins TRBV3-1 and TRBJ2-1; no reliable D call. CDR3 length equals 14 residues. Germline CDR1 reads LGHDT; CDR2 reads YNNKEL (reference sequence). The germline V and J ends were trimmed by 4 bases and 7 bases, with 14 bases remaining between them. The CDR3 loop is CASSPLLVWNEQFF. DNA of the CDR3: TGTGCCAGCAGCCCCCTGTTAGTATGGAATGAGCAGTTCTTC.

The chain's CDR3 is CSTYGSGRQLDTQYF. Written as DNA, the CDR3 is TGCAGCACTTATGGCAGCGGGAGGCAATTAGATACGCAGTATTTT. The chain couples TRBV29-1 to TRBJ2-3, with 9 bases that match TRBD2. After removal of 8 bases from V and 5 bases from J, the junction contained 14 bases not matched to a gene. The CDR3 has 15 residues. CDR1 SQVTM and CDR2 ANQGSEA come from the germline V gene.

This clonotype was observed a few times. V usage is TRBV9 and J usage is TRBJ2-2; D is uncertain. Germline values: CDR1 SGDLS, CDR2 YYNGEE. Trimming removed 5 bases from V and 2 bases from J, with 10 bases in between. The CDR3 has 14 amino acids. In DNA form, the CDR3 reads TGTGCCAGCAGTACGACGGCAAACACCGGGGAGCTGTTTTTT. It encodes CASSTTANTGELFF.

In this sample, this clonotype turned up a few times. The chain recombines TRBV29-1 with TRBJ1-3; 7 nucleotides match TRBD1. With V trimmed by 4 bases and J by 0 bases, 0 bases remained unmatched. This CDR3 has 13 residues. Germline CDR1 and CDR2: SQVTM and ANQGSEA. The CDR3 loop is CSVAGGSGNTIYF. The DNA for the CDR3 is TGCAGCGTTGCAGGGGGCTCTGGAAACACCATATATTTT.

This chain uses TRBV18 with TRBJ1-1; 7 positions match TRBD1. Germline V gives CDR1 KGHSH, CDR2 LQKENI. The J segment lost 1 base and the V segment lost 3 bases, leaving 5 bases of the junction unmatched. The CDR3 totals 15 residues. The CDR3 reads CASSPQEGANTEAFF. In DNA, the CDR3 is TGTGCCAGCTCACCCCAGGAGGGGGCGAACACTGAAGCTTTCTTT.

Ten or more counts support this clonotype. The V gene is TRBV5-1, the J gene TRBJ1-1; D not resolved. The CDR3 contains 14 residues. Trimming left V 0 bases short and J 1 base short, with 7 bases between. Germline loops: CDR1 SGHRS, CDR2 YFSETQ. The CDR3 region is CASSLGQANTEAFF. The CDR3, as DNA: TGCGCCAGCAGCTTGGGCCAGGCGAACACTGAAGCTTTCTTT.

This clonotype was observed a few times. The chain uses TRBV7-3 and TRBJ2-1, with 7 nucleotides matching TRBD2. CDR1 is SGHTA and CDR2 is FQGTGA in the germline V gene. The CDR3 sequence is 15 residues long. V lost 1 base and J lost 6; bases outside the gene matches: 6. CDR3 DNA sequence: TGTGCCAGCAGCTTAATGGGGGAGGGGCCCAATGAGCAGTTCTTC. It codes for CASSLMGEGPNEQFF.